This is a list of T cell receptor beta chains from one sample in a study of blood T cell repertoires in COVID-19. TCRdb keeps only in-frame clones here, not all; method: immunoSEQ multiplex PCR. The sample shows roughly 240,000 clones, roughly 83% of them seen only once. Material: peripheral blood. The receptor source for this set is a man in his fifties or sixties who had recovered from COVID-19. Each CDR3 is given with its conserved first and last residue. A D gene is named only where the DNA matches it firmly. Only some rows state a clone size, as once, few, many or a class for expanded clones.

CDR3 protein	CDR3 DNA	V gene	J gene	D gene	clone size	CDR3 length
CASSTLTSLSSYNEQFF	TGTGCCAGTAGTACGTTAACTAGTCTCAGCTCCTACAATGAGCAGTTCTTC	TRBV19	TRBJ2-1	-	-	17
CASSLWAQGASQPQHF	TGTGCCAGCAGTTTATGGGCACAGGGGGCGAGTCAGCCCCAGCATTTT	TRBV28	TRBJ1-5	TRBD1	-	16
CASSPGQGGNTIYF	TGTGCCAGCTCACCCGGACAGGGTGGAAACACCATATATTTT	TRBV18	TRBJ1-3	TRBD1	few	14
CASSGRGGIEQFF	TGTGCCAGCAGTGGACGGGGGGGGATTGAGCAGTTCTTC	TRBV12-3/TRBV12-4	TRBJ2-1	TRBD2	-	13
CASSAGLEGANEQFF	TGCGCCAGCAGCGCGGGACTAGAGGGGGCCAATGAGCAGTTCTTC	TRBV5-1	TRBJ2-1	-	-	15
CASSEARTGVVGNEKLFF	TGTGCCAGCAGTGAAGCAAGGACAGGGGTCGTTGGTAATGAAAAACTGTTTTTT	TRBV6-1	TRBJ1-4	TRBD1	-	18
CASSPQVFGSGGYTF	TGCGCCAGCAGCCCCCAAGTATTCGGGAGCGGGGGCTACACCTTC	TRBV4-1	TRBJ1-2	-	few	15
CASSEGGAVMNTEAFF	TGTGCCAGCAGTGAGGGGGGGGCTGTAATGAACACTGAAGCTTTCTTT	TRBV25-1	TRBJ1-1	-	-	16
CASTVLTVNTEAFF	TGTGCCAGCACTGTATTGACAGTGAACACTGAAGCTTTCTTT	TRBV2	TRBJ1-1	-	-	14
CASSSGGPNYGYTF	TGTGCCAGCAGCTCAGGAGGCCCTAACTATGGCTACACCTTC	TRBV7-9	TRBJ1-2	-	many	14
CASKSSGAGPYNEQFF	TGCGCCAGCAAATCCTCCGGGGCGGGGCCATACAATGAGCAGTTCTTC	TRBV5-1	TRBJ2-1	-	-	16
CASSQVPTGQYF	TGTGCCAGCAGCCAAGTCCCTACAGGGCAGTACTTC	TRBV14	TRBJ2-7	-	-	12
CASSPDGGQPQHF	TGTGCCAGCAGCCCCGACGGCGGACAGCCCCAGCATTTT	TRBV2	TRBJ1-5	-	once	13
CATRGGMNTEAFF	TGTGCCACACGGGGGGGAATGAACACTGAAGCTTTCTTT	TRBV6-5	TRBJ1-1	-	-	13
CASVLGGGTGELFF	TGCGCCAGCGTTTTAGGGGGCGGCACCGGGGAGCTGTTTTTT	TRBV5-1	TRBJ2-2	TRBD1	once	14
CASTENGLNQPQHF	TGTGCCAGCACAGAGAACGGACTCAATCAGCCCCAGCATTTT	TRBV2	TRBJ1-5	-	-	14
CASSLELAGLEQYF	TGTGCCAGCAGCTTAGAACTAGCGGGGCTCGAGCAGTACTTC	TRBV11-2	TRBJ2-7	TRBD2	-	14
CASTLDISSGNTIYF	TGTGCCAGCACCCTGGACATCAGCTCTGGAAACACCATATATTTT	TRBV6-5	TRBJ1-3	-	once	15
CASSLSGTGSYEQYF	TGTGCCAGCAGCCTCTCCGGGACAGGCTCCTACGAGCAGTACTTC	TRBV28	TRBJ2-7	TRBD1	-	15
CASSQTSGKGTQYF	TGTGCCAGCAGCCAAACTAGCGGGAAGGGGACGCAGTATTTT	TRBV3-1/TRBV3-2	TRBJ2-3	TRBD2	-	14
CASSPKPGGSGSEQYF	TGTGCCAGCTCACCAAAGCCCGGGGGTAGCGGGAGCGAGCAGTACTTC	TRBV18	TRBJ2-7	TRBD2	-	16
CASSQVAANYGYTF	TGCGCCAGCAGCCAAGTGGCAGCTAACTATGGCTACACCTTC	TRBV4-1	TRBJ1-2	-	-	14
CASTLGARSPMSSGRNNEQFF	TGTGCCAGTACCCTGGGGGCCCGGTCCCCAATGTCTAGCGGGAGAAACAATGAGCAGTTCTTC	TRBV19	TRBJ2-1	TRBD2	-	21
CASRVAGRHQGGETQYF	TGTGCCAGCAGGGTAGCGGGACGCCACCAAGGGGGAGAGACCCAGTACTTC	TRBV5-6	TRBJ2-5	TRBD2	-	17
CASSPGQGTYEQYF	TGTGCCAGCTCACCGGGACAGGGAACCTACGAGCAGTACTTC	TRBV18	TRBJ2-7	TRBD1	-	14
CASSIASGRGMNTEAFF	TGTGCCAGTAGTATTGCTAGTGGTAGAGGGATGAACACTGAAGCTTTCTTT	TRBV19	TRBJ1-1	-	-	17
CSASIAGGLSSYNEQFF	TGCAGTGCTAGTATAGCGGGGGGGCTCAGCTCCTACAATGAGCAGTTCTTC	TRBV20-1	TRBJ2-1	TRBD2	-	17
CASSVTSANTGELFF	TGTGCCAGCAGCGTAACTAGCGCGAACACCGGGGAGCTGTTTTTT	TRBV9	TRBJ2-2	TRBD2	-	15
CATSRTGGSGELFF	TGTGCCACCAGCAGGACAGGGGGCTCCGGGGAGCTGTTTTTT	TRBV24-1	TRBJ2-2	TRBD1	-	14
CASSVLAGGNNEQFF	TGTGCCAGCAGCGTACTAGCGGGGGGCAATAATGAGCAGTTCTTC	TRBV9	TRBJ2-1	TRBD2	-	15
CASSGTGLSGNTIYF	TGTGCCAGCAGTGGGACAGGGCTCTCTGGAAACACCATATATTTT	TRBV2	TRBJ1-3	TRBD1	-	15
CASRFAGNTEAFF	TGTGCCAGCCGATTTGCGGGGAACACTGAAGCTTTCTTT	TRBV12-3/TRBV12-4	TRBJ1-1	-	-	13
CASSFDGTGNQPQHF	TGTGCCAGCAGTTTCGACGGGACAGGCAATCAGCCCCAGCATTTT	TRBV6-5	TRBJ1-5	TRBD1	-	15
CSVAGSGELFF	TGCAGCGTTGCAGGGTCAGGGGAGCTGTTTTTT	TRBV29-1	TRBJ2-2	-	-	11
CASSTPRGGVITDTQYF	TGTGCCAGCTCAACCCCTCGGGGCGGGGTGATCACAGATACGCAGTATTTT	TRBV18	TRBJ2-3	-	-	17
CASSRNSGTGGFRQYF	TGTGCCAGTAGTAGAAATTCCGGGACAGGAGGGTTTAGGCAGTACTTC	TRBV19	TRBJ2-7	TRBD1	few	16
CASRGLYNEQFF	TGTGCCAGTAGGGGACTTTATAATGAGCAGTTCTTC	TRBV19	TRBJ2-1	-	once	12
CASSPRGGASYEQYF	TGTGCCAGCAGCCCCCGGGGGGGCGCCTCCTACGAGCAGTACTTC	TRBV7-2	TRBJ2-7	TRBD2	few	15
CASSPQRQGLLLRNTIYF	TGTGCCAGCAGCCCCCAAAGACAGGGTTTACTTCTCCGAAACACCATATATTTT	TRBV3-1/TRBV3-2	TRBJ1-3	TRBD1	once	18
CASSLKAVGYEQYF	TGTGCCAGCAGTTTAAAAGCGGTAGGGTACGAGCAGTACTTC	TRBV27	TRBJ2-7	-	few	14
CASSIWEGGGDTQYF	TGTGCCAGTAGTATATGGGAGGGGGGCGGAGATACGCAGTATTTT	TRBV19	TRBJ2-3	-	-	15
CASSLQGRIYGYTF	TGTGCCAGCAGCTTACAGGGGCGCATCTATGGCTACACCTTC	TRBV5-4	TRBJ1-2	TRBD1	-	14
CASRDRGLIGELFF	TGTGCCAGCCGGGACAGGGGGCTGATCGGGGAGCTGTTTTTT	TRBV5-4	TRBJ2-2	TRBD1	-	14
CASSPSGWRGGTQYF	TGTGCCAGCAGCCCCTCAGGCTGGCGGGGAGGGACCCAGTACTTC	TRBV3-1/TRBV3-2	TRBJ2-5	-	few	15